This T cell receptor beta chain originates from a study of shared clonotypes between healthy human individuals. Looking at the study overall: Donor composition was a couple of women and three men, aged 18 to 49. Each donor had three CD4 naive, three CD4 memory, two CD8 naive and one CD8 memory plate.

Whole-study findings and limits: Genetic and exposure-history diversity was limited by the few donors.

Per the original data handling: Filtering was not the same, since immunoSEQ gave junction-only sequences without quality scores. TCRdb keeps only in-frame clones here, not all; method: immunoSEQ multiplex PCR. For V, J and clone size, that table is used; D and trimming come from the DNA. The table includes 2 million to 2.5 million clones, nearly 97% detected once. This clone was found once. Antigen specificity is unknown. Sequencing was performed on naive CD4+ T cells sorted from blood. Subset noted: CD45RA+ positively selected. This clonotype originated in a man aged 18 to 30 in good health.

CDR3 nucleotides: TGCGCCAGCAGCGTGTACAATGAGCAGTTCTTC. It codes for CASSVYNEQFF. This rearrangement joins TRBV5-1 to TRBJ2-1, with D hard to call. The CDR3 covers 11 residues. V shed 4 bases and J shed 4 bases, with 3 bases lying between them. The germline V gene encodes CDR1 SGHRS and CDR2 YFSETQ.